This TCR beta chain was retrieved from a study of shared clonotypes between healthy human individuals. Study observations and caveats: Limited genetic and exposure-history diversity came from having few donors. Investigators collected only blood, and repertoires in tissues likely differ. Clonotype sharing among donors likely depends on sequencing depth.

Germline CDR1 reads ENHRY; CDR2 reads SYGVKD. V lost 10 bases, J lost 0 bases, and 13 bases lay in between. The CDR3 is 13 residues long. On this clone: Antigen: not known.

Generated by immunoSEQ multiplex PCR, the TCRdb table keeps only in-frame clones and is missing some. The data hold some 500,000 clones, with 77% observed a single time. Genomic DNA came from around 84 million PBMCs in unsorted samples. The V call is TRBV10-3, the J call TRBJ2-7; D may be TRBD1 (6 bases). The sequencing input was PBMCs. This TCR derives from a woman in her thirties or forties in good health. Some clones in this sample may be carry-over from other donors' samples. The chain's CDR3 is CATNRDISYEQYF. CDR3 coding DNA: TGTGCCACGAATCGGGACATCTCCTACGAGCAGTACTTC.